The 27 T cell receptor beta chains below all came from one sample that was sequenced in a study of regulatory T cells in long-lasting Graves disease. Relying on iRepertoire HTBI primers and Arm-PCR of CDR3 regions, the team built TCR beta libraries. TCRdb called the multiplex PCR reads again in MiXCR, with one record for every CDR3 protein. The profile shows about 500,000 distinct CDR3 sequences, 16% of them singletons. Time point reported: newly diagnosed GD, antithyroid drugs for less than 3 months. The TCR library was made from RNA extracted from PBMCs. These data also formed part of another study, on T cells in Graves' hyperthyroidism and ophthalmopathy.

Material: peripheral blood mononuclear cells (PBMCs), obtained at new diagnosis, from a patient treated with antithyroid drugs. All receptors come from a man aged 40-49 years with Graves disease.

In this sample, this clonotype turned up many times. The genes are TRBV27 and TRBJ2-1, with D possibly matching TRBD1 (6 bases). Trimming removed 3 bases at V and 6 bases at J, with 9 bases between. The CDR3 extends over 13 amino acids. Germline V gives CDR1 MNHEY, CDR2 SMNVEV (reference sequence). CDR3 sequence (DNA): TGTGCCAGCAGTTTGAGAGGGGGCAATGAGCAGTTCTTC. It encodes CASSLRGGNEQFF.

V is TRBV9 and J is TRBJ2-1; TRBD2 matches 13 bases. Germline V CDR1 and CDR2: SGDLS, YYNGEE. CDR3 length: 15 residues. V gave up 0 bases and J gave up 10 bases; unmatched junction bases: 4. The CDR3 is CASSVGLAGGGEQFF. The CDR3 coding sequence is TGTGCCAGCAGCGTAGGACTAGCGGGAGGCGGGGAGCAGTTCTTC.

This clonotype showed up many times. The chain links TRBV30 to TRBJ2-1; D possibly corresponds to TRBD2 (5 bases). The V gene lost 1 base and the J gene lost 2 bases, with 15 bases spanning the gap. Germline V gene lookup returns CDR1 GTSNPN and CDR2 SVGIG (reference sequence). This CDR3 is built from 16 residues. CDR3: CAWSATTTHTYNEQFF. The CDR3 DNA is TGTGCCTGGAGTGCCACGACTACACACACCTACAATGAGCAGTTCTTC.

As for this clonotype: This could be a read error, since a much larger clone is one nucleotide away. V is TRBV7-3 and J is TRBJ2-5; a possible D gene is TRBD1 (6 bases). Trimming took 5 bases from V and 11 from J, leaving 24 bases between them. The CDR3 consists of 15 residues. Per germline, CDR1 SGHTA and CDR2 FQGTGA. The CDR3 DNA reads TGTGCCAGCAGCCCAAACAGGGTCTCGTACAATGAGCAGTACTTC. Amino acid sequence: CASSPNRVSYNEQYF.

This clonotype was seen a handful of times. J is TRBJ2-7 and V is TRBV11-2, with D perhaps given as TRBD1 or TRBD2 (5 bases each). Germline V gives CDR1 SGHAT, CDR2 FQNNGV. This CDR3 has 14 amino acids. Trimming took off 5 bases at V and 7 bases at J, with 18 bases between the two ends. CDR3 DNA: TGTGCCAGCAGCCCGGGACCACCATCCGGGGAGCAGTACTTC. It encodes CASSPGPPSGEQYF.

The sample holds many counts of this clonotype. The genes are TRBV2 and TRBJ1-2; 12 bases align to TRBD1. CDR3 length: 15 residues. Germline V gives CDR1 SNHLY, CDR2 FYNNEI. V was clipped by 4 bases and J by 7 bases; unmatched bases: 7. CDR3 DNA sequence: TGTGCCAGCAGTGGCTCCGGGACAGGGGGCTTTGGCTACACCTTC. Amino acids: CASSGSGTGGFGYTF.

This clonotype has just a few counts. V is TRBV7-3 and J is TRBJ2-2; unclear D gene. From germline, CDR1 is SGHTA and CDR2 FQGTGA. V was shortened by 2 bases and J by 0 bases, with 10 bases between the two germline ends. The CDR3 extends over 16 amino acids. In DNA, the CDR3 is TGTGCCAGCAGCTTATTTGGAAGCGCGAACACCGGGGAGCTGTTTTTT. It specifies CASSLFGSANTGELFF.

A remark on this clonotype: This may stem from a read error, because a much larger clone lies one nucleotide away. The CDR3 does not end in the conserved phenylalanine or tryptophan, so this is likely a read error. For the CDR3, the DNA is TGTGCCAGCAGGACAGGGACAGCGCAAGAGACCCAGTACCTC. Translated: CASRTGTAQETQYL. The chain has TRBV7-9 and TRBJ2-5; 7 bases fit TRBD1. The CDR3 has 14 residues. V gave up 6 bases and J gave up 2 bases; unmatched junction bases: 6. In germline, CDR1 is SEHNR, CDR2 FQNEAQ (reference sequence).

This clonotype appeared many times. The rearrangement joins TRBV27 to TRBJ2-5; D unclear. Germline values: CDR1 MNHEY, CDR2 SMNVEV (reference sequence). Between the trimmed V and J ends, which lost 1 base and 4 bases, there was a span of 7 bases. There are 13 residues in the CDR3. The CDR3 DNA reads TGTGCCAGCAGTTTATACAAGCGAGAGACCCAGTACTTC. The encoded protein is CASSLYKRETQYF.

This clonotype occurred many times. The rearrangement links TRBV20-1 to TRBJ1-1, with D uncertain. V was shortened by 3 bases and J by 4 bases, with 18 bases between the two germline ends. Germline CDR1 and CDR2: DFQATT and SNEGSKA (reference sequence). The length of the CDR3 is 15 residues. The CDR3 spells CSASLEPVLATEAFF. The CDR3 nucleotides read TGCAGTGCTAGCCTGGAGCCAGTCCTAGCCACTGAAGCTTTCTTT.

CDR3 nucleotides: TGTGCCTGGAGTGTAGGGGGGCGCGGGTCCTACGAGCAGTACTTC. As protein: CAWSVGGRGSYEQYF. The V call is TRBV30, the J call TRBJ2-7; perhaps D is TRBD1 or TRBD2 (6 bases each). Germline V lookup: CDR1 GTSNPN, CDR2 SVGIG (reference sequence). Trimming pared 0 bases from V and 1 base from J, leaving 13 bases between. CDR3 length equals 15 residues.

About this clonotype itself: This may stem from a read error, because a much larger clone lies one nucleotide away. The rearrangement joins TRBV2 to TRBJ2-3; D uncertain. The CDR3 covers 11 residues. Germline V gene data show CDR1 as SNHLY and CDR2 as FYNNEI. DNA of the CDR3: TGTGACACGGCTAGCACAGATACGCAGTATTTT. Amino acids: CDTASTDTQYF.

This clonotype came up a few times. V and J are TRBV5-1 and TRBJ2-1; TRBD2 is a possible D gene (7 bases). Trimming left V 4 bases short and J 4 bases short, with 18 bases between. The CDR3 totals 16 residues. Germline V gene sequence: CDR1 SGHRS, CDR2 YFSETQ. CDR3 coding DNA: TGCGCCAGCAGCAAAGGTGGGGGGGCGGTATACAATGAGCAGTTCTTC. Its protein product is CASSKGGGAVYNEQFF.

This clonotype was seen many times. The chain joins TRBV28 to TRBJ2-5; 7 nucleotides match TRBD2. Per the germline V gene, CDR1 is MDHEN and CDR2 is SYDVKM. With 2 bases clipped from V and 1 base from J, the junction kept 7 bases outside the gene matches. This CDR3 spans 16 amino acids. The CDR3 DNA is TGTGCCAGCAGTTTAGTATTGGGGGGGGGCCAAGAGACCCAGTACTTC. This encodes CASSLVLGGGQETQYF.

This clonotype was seen repeatedly, ten times or more. This chain connects TRBV28 to TRBJ2-7, with D maybe TRBD2 (5 bases). Germline V lookup: CDR1 MDHEN, CDR2 SYDVKM. The CDR3 contains 15 residues. Trimming removed 5 bases at V and 1 base at J, with 15 bases between. The CDR3 DNA reads TGTGCCAGCAGTGCCCCGGGGAGATTATCCTACGAGCAGTACTTC. Protein sequence: CASSAPGRLSYEQYF.

Many counts were recorded for this clonotype. The junction shows a germline mismatch at one end, possibly a read error. CDR3 nucleotides: TGTGCCAGCAGCTTGGGGTCGGAAGCTTTCTTT. Translation: CASSLGSEAFF. The chain carries TRBV5-1 and TRBJ1-1; no clear D. The CDR3 runs to 11 residues. The germline CDR1 and CDR2 sequences are SGHRS and YFSETQ.

Many counts were recorded for this clonotype. The chain joins TRBV5-8 to TRBJ2-4; D unresolved. Germline V gene data show CDR1 as SGHTS and CDR2 as YDEGEE. The CDR3 loop spans 15 amino acids. Deletions cut 4 bases from V and 0 bases from J, with 11 bases between. This CDR3 is CASSVGRLAKNIQYF. The CDR3 DNA sequence: TGTGCCAGCAGCGTGGGTAGACTAGCCAAAAACATTCAGTACTTC.

At least ten counts were recorded for this clonotype. The CDR3 DNA reads TGTGCCAGCAGCTTAGCAAGAGGGGAAGGCTACACCTTC. Translation gives CASSLARGEGYTF. This sequence joins TRBV7-9 and TRBJ1-2; TRBD1 is a possible D gene (5 bases). The CDR3 runs to 13 residues. From germline, CDR1 is SEHNR and CDR2 FQNEAQ (reference sequence). Trimming stripped 0 bases from V and 8 bases from J, with 10 bases between. The full variable domain, its missing parts supplied by reference TRBV7-9 and TRBJ1-2, is DTGVSQNPRHKITKRGQNVTFRCDPISEHNRLYWYRQTLGQGPEFLTYFQNEAQLEKSRLLSDRFSAERPKGSFSTLEIQRTEQGDSAMYLCASSLARGEGYTFGSGTRLTVV.

V gene TRBV28 combines with J gene TRBJ2-5, with 11 bases lining up with TRBD2. Trimming at V came to 6 bases and at J to 9 bases, leaving 12 bases not matched to a gene. This CDR3 has 15 residues. CDR1 is MDHEN, CDR2 SYDVKM, per germline. The CDR3 is CASRSYSGGDRAQYF. Written as DNA, the CDR3 is TGTGCCAGCAGATCCTATAGCGGGGGGGACAGGGCCCAGTACTTC.

This clonotype was seen ten or more times. V is TRBV3-1 and J is TRBJ2-1; 7 bases are a match to TRBD2. Germline loops: CDR1 LGHDT, CDR2 YNNKEL (reference sequence). CDR3 length equals 16 residues. Trimming at V came to 1 base and at J to 2 bases, leaving 5 bases not matched to a gene. The CDR3 nucleotides read TGTGCCAGCAGCCAAGCTGGACTAGACCCCTACAATGAGCAGTTCTTC. This codes for CASSQAGLDPYNEQFF.

At least ten counts were recorded for this clonotype. This sequence joins TRBV6-5 and TRBJ2-5, with D unresolved. This CDR3 has 15 residues. The germline V gene has CDR1 MNHEY and CDR2 SVGAGI. V lost 0 bases and J 5 bases, leaving 13 bases between the germline ends. CDR3 DNA: TGTGCCAGCAGTTACTCGGGTGCTACGGCGGAGACCCAGTACTTC. Amino acid sequence: CASSYSGATAETQYF.

In its sample, this clonotype was seen a few times. The chain is built from TRBV12-3 or TRBV12-4 and TRBJ1-5; TRBD1 aligns across 7 bases. The CDR3 is made up of 15 amino acids. V was pared by 6 bases and J by 2 bases, with 7 bases of the junction left unmatched. CDR3 residues: CASRKAQGRNQPQHF. The CDR3 bases are TGTGCCAGCAGAAAAGCACAGGGGCGCAATCAGCCCCAGCATTTT.

The chain is built from TRBV20-1 and TRBJ2-4, with a possible D match to TRBD2 (6 bases). This CDR3 is 13 amino acids long. The germline V gene encodes CDR1 DFQATT and CDR2 SNEGSKA (reference sequence). V was shortened by 5 bases and J by 2 bases, with 10 bases between the two germline ends. The CDR3 bases are TGCAGTGCTCCTGGACTACCCAAAAACATTCAGTACTTC. Its protein product is CSAPGLPKNIQYF.

To note about this clonotype: A single base separates this from a much larger clone, so it may be a read error. V is TRBV29-1 and J is TRBJ1-1; a possible D gene is TRBD1 (6 bases). Germline assignment: CDR1 SQVTM and CDR2 ANQGSEA. The length of the CDR3 is 14 residues. Trimming took 6 bases from V and 1 from J, leaving 15 bases between them. This chain's CDR3 is CSVAGGQPNTEAFF. The CDR3 bases are TGCAGCGTAGCCGGGGGGCAGCCGAACACTGAAGCTTTCTTT.

Concerning this clonotype itself: A read error is possible here, since a much larger clone lies one base away. The chain recombines TRBV6-2 or TRBV6-3 with TRBJ1-1; no reliable D call. Germline CDR1 reads MNHEY; CDR2 reads SVGEGT. CDR3 size: 15 residues. V lost 0 bases to trimming and J lost 4 bases, with 12 bases between them. CDR3 sequence reads: CASSYSSLPTTEAFF. CDR3 DNA: TGTGCCAGCAGTTACTCGAGTTTGCCGACCACTGAAGCTTTCTTT.

To note about this clonotype: A single base separates this from a much larger clone, so it may be a read error. This chain uses TRBV3-1 with TRBJ2-1; tentative D call: TRBD2 (6 bases). CDR3 size: 15 residues. Germline-derived CDR1 and CDR2 are LGHDT and YNNKEL (reference sequence). Here the CDR3 reads CAGSHSTRGRNEQFF. As DNA, the CDR3 is TGTGCCGGCAGCCACTCGACGCGGGGTCGCAATGAGCAGTTCTTC.

V usage is TRBV28 and J usage is TRBJ1-2; D remains unclear. Trimming removed 7 bases at V and 0 bases at J, with 6 bases between. This CDR3 has 12 residues. In germline, CDR1 is MDHEN, CDR2 SYDVKM. The CDR3 here is CASTRPNYGYTF. The DNA of the CDR3 is TGTGCCAGCACCAGACCTAACTATGGCTACACCTTC.